The T cell receptor beta chain described here comes from a study of blood T cell repertoires in COVID-19. For the study at large: COVID-19 samples collected from the United States, Italy and Spain covered acute and convalescent phases. T cells, B-cell-depleted T cells, or PBMCs provided the cDNA or gDNA that served as material.

As originally analysed: Amplification with reference gene primers provided the estimates of nucleated cell counts. Data came from immunoSEQ multiplex PCR; TCRdb stores just in-frame clones and leaves some out. V and J calls and clone size are given by that table; D and trimming were obtained from the DNA. The sample shows some 21,000 clones, roughly 90% of them seen only once. The clonotype comes from a human donor in a cohort sampled during active COVID-19. Sample: peripheral blood.

Here the CDR3 DNA reads TGTGCCAGCAGCGGAGGAGCTAGCGGGGCTCTCTACGAGCAGTACTTC. It codes for CASSGGASGALYEQYF. The gene calls are TRBV9 and TRBJ2-7; 9 nucleotides line up with TRBD2. The germline V gene has CDR1 SGDLS and CDR2 YYNGEE. The CDR3 length is 16 residues. With V trimmed by 3 bases and J by 3 bases, 10 bases remained unmatched.